The clone carrying this TCR beta chain has just one count. These data originate in a study of T cell changes during pregnancy in multiple sclerosis. Sequencing used immunoSEQ multiplex PCR; TCRdb keeps in-frame clones, though not all of them. The sample has 50,000 to 65,000 clones; over 90% are singletons. This TCR derives from a female donor with multiple sclerosis, enrolled in a pregnancy study. The sample in question was peripheral blood, obtained in the first trimester of pregnancy.

CDR3 in amino acids: CASSVDTGGGSYNEQFF. The DNA for the CDR3 is TGTGCCAGCAGCGTAGATACAGGGGGAGGGTCCTACAATGAGCAGTTCTTC. This chain joins TRBV9 and TRBJ2-1; D may be TRBD1 (8 bases). From germline, CDR1 is SGDLS and CDR2 YYNGEE. V gave up 0 bases and J gave up 1 base, with 14 bases separating them. This CDR3 spans 17 amino acids.